This TCR beta chain was identified in a study of blood T cell repertoires in COVID-19. Individuals drawn from approximately 26 US areas were about 18 to 90 years old. Categorization into cohorts depended on clinical history that participants reported. Original methodology: Nucleated cell number was recorded as an estimate derived from reference gene primer amplification. Here immunoSEQ multiplex PCR was the method, and the copy in TCRdb shows in-frame clones only, minus some. The DNA gave D and trimming, while V, J and clone size come from that table. The sample records about 220,000 clones, approximately 89% being singletons. This TCR was recovered from a woman aged 40 to 50 with acute COVID-19. The sequenced material came from PBMCs or T cells enriched from blood (not recorded which).

The DNA of the CDR3 is TGTGCCAGCAGCGTAACTAGCGGGGGTTACAATGAGCAGTTCTTC. It translates to CASSVTSGGYNEQFF. V usage is TRBV9 and J usage is TRBJ2-1; TRBD2 agrees at 11 bases. CDR1 and CDR2 (germline): SGDLS, YYNGEE. Trimming cost V 1 base and J 4 bases; bases outside gene matches: 1. The CDR3 consists of 15 residues.